These 26 T cell receptor beta chains share one sample of origin, sequenced in a study of T cell changes during pregnancy in multiple sclerosis. The method was immunoSEQ multiplex PCR; TCRdb's version includes in-frame clones alone and lacks a portion of them. The profile shows tens of thousands of clones, just over 90% of them singletons. The sequenced sample was CD4+ T cells from peripheral blood mononuclear cells, obtained in the third trimester of pregnancy. The receptors shown here come from a female donor in good health, enrolled as a control in a pregnancy study.

In this sample, this clone turned up a few times. At one of its ends the junction is not consistent with the germline gene, which may arise from a read error. V usage is TRBV7-7 and J usage is TRBJ2-2; D is uncertain. Germline-derived CDR1 and CDR2 are SSHAT and FNYEAQ (reference sequence). The CDR3 extends over 15 amino acids. The CDR3 region is CASSLPPTNTGELFF. Here the CDR3 DNA reads TGTGCTAGCAGCTTACCCCCCACGAACACCGGGGAGCTGTTTTTT.

The chain has TRBV15 and TRBJ2-1; perhaps TRBD2 as D (7 bases). V dropped 5 bases and J dropped 0 bases, with 23 bases sitting between them. Germline V lookup: CDR1 LNHNV, CDR2 YYDKDF (reference sequence). The CDR3 is 19 residues long. CDR3 sequence (DNA): TGTGCCACCAGCCGGAAGGGGGGGAGGGGTCTGAGCTCCTACAATGAGCAGTTCTTC. Translating it yields CATSRKGGRGLSSYNEQFF.

The rearrangement links TRBV6-6 to TRBJ2-4; D is perhaps TRBD2 (5 bases). The CDR3 runs to 13 residues. In germline, CDR1 is MNHNY, CDR2 SVGAGI (reference sequence). V lost 5 bases and J 3 bases, leaving 8 bases between the germline ends. The CDR3 is CASSNGVKNIQYF. CDR3 in DNA: TGTGCCAGCAGTAACGGGGTCAAAAACATTCAGTACTTC.

The gene calls are TRBV18 and TRBJ1-3; 10 nucleotides agree with TRBD1. This CDR3 has 18 amino acids. Trimming removed 2 bases from V and 0 bases from J; junction bases left unmatched: 7. Germline V gene sequence: CDR1 KGHSH, CDR2 LQKENI. CDR3 region: CASSPFTGTGASGNTIYF. The CDR3 bases are TGTGCCAGCTCACCATTCACAGGGACAGGGGCCTCTGGAAACACCATATATTTT.

This chain's CDR3 is CASRGGRVTEAFF. As DNA, the CDR3 is TGTGCCAGCCGGGGGGGTAGGGTCACTGAAGCTTTCTTT. The chain links TRBV2 to TRBJ1-1; a possible D gene is TRBD1 (5 bases). CDR1 and CDR2 (germline): SNHLY, FYNNEI. The CDR3 spans 13 residues. Trimming removed 8 bases from V and 4 bases from J, with 14 bases in between.

The V call is TRBV6-6, the J call TRBJ2-7, with 11 bases fitting TRBD1. After removal of 6 bases from V and 6 bases from J, the junction contained 13 bases not matched to a gene. Per germline, CDR1 MNHNY and CDR2 SVGAGI (reference sequence). The length of the CDR3 is 16 residues. Written as DNA, the CDR3 is TGTGCCAGCAGCACCAAGGACAGGGGGCTGTCTCTCGAGCAGTACTTC. Translated: CASSTKDRGLSLEQYF.

The chain links TRBV7-9 to TRBJ2-5; D is unclear. Trimming stripped 4 bases from V and 4 bases from J, with 22 bases between. The CDR3 covers 17 residues. Germline assignment: CDR1 SEHNR and CDR2 FQNEAQ (reference sequence). The CDR3 region is CASSWPKRGRLRETQYF. As DNA, the CDR3 is TGTGCCAGCAGCTGGCCCAAACGTGGTCGTCTTCGAGAGACCCAGTACTTC.

V is TRBV6-1 and J is TRBJ2-1; a possible D gene is TRBD1 (5 bases). The CDR3 covers 15 residues. Germline V gene data show CDR1 as MNHNS and CDR2 as SASEGT. V shed 10 bases and J shed 4 bases, with 20 bases lying between them. CDR3 loop: CATARRTPFYNEQFF. The CDR3 coding sequence is TGTGCCACTGCACGTAGGACACCATTTTACAATGAGCAGTTCTTC.

The rearrangement links TRBV5-1 to TRBJ2-1; the D is unclear. The CDR3 spans 12 residues. Germline CDR1 and CDR2: SGHRS and YFSETQ. V was trimmed by 4 bases and J by 4 bases, leaving 6 bases between them. The CDR3 sequence is CASSAQYNEQFF. The DNA of the CDR3 is TGCGCCAGCAGCGCCCAGTACAATGAGCAGTTCTTC. Together with reference TRBV5-1 and TRBJ2-1, the CDR3 gives the full variable domain: KAGVTQTPRYLIKTRGQQVTLSCSPISGHRSVSWYQQTPGQGLQFLFEYFSETQRNKGNFPGRFSGRQFSNSRSEMNVSTLELGDSALYLCASSAQYNEQFFGPGTRLTVL.

A note on this clone: At one of its ends the junction is not consistent with the germline gene, which may arise from a read error. The gene calls are TRBV9 and TRBJ2-2; D remains ambiguous. Germline CDR1 reads SGDLS; CDR2 reads YYNGEE. CDR3 length: 15 amino acids. Written as DNA, the CDR3 is TGTGCCAGCAGCGCGACATCCTACAACACCGTGGAGCTGTTTTTT. Protein product: CASSATSYNTVELFF.

This sequence joins TRBV7-9 and TRBJ2-2; 8 bases are shared with TRBD1. V gave up 5 bases and J gave up 6 bases; unmatched junction bases: 5. From germline, CDR1 is SEHNR and CDR2 FQNEAQ (reference sequence). CDR3 size: 14 residues. CDR3 coding DNA: TGTGCCAGCAGCAAGGGACAGGCATCCGGGGAGCTGTTTTTT. Translation: CASSKGQASGELFF.

The V gene is TRBV6-5, the J gene TRBJ2-2, with D uncertain. V was trimmed by 6 bases and J by 1 base, leaving 12 bases between them. The CDR3 has 15 residues. Germline CDR1 and CDR2: MNHEY and SVGAGI. DNA for the CDR3: TGTGCCAGCAGCCCCGAAGGCGGGAACACCGGGGAGCTGTTTTTT. Translation: CASSPEGGNTGELFF.

The chain employs TRBV10-3 and TRBJ2-1; 13 nucleotides match TRBD2. J lost 6 bases, V lost 4 bases, and 6 bases had no gene match. Germline CDR1 ENHRY, CDR2 SYGVKD. This CDR3 contains 16 residues. The CDR3 nucleotides read TGTGCCATCAGTGGCAAGGGGACTAGCGGGGTCAATGAGCAGTTCTTC. Translation gives CAISGKGTSGVNEQFF.

The rearrangement links TRBV5-1 to TRBJ1-1; possibly TRBD1 for D (5 bases). CDR3 length: 15 amino acids. Per germline, CDR1 SGHRS and CDR2 YFSETQ. V was shortened by 1 base and J by 1 base, with 11 bases between the two germline ends. CDR3 region: CASSLLGHQNTEAFF. CDR3 sequence (DNA): TGCGCCAGCAGCTTGTTAGGACACCAGAACACTGAAGCTTTCTTT. Drawing the rest from reference TRBV5-1 and TRBJ1-1, the complete variable domain is KAGVTQTPRYLIKTRGQQVTLSCSPISGHRSVSWYQQTPGQGLQFLFEYFSETQRNKGNFPGRFSGRQFSNSRSEMNVSTLELGDSALYLCASSLLGHQNTEAFFGQGTRLTVV.

This chain links TRBV18 with TRBJ2-3; D call uncertain. Trimming took off 4 bases at V and 4 bases at J, with 6 bases between the two ends. Germline assignment: CDR1 KGHSH and CDR2 LQKENI. CDR3 length equals 12 residues. In DNA form, the CDR3 reads TGTGCCAGCTCACAGAAGCCAGATACGCAGTATTTT. It encodes CASSQKPDTQYF.

V gene TRBV30 combines with J gene TRBJ2-1, with TRBD2 matching over 9 bases. Looked up from germline, CDR1 is GTSNPN and CDR2 is SVGIG (reference sequence). The length of the CDR3 is 14 residues. The V segment lost 5 bases and the J segment 9 bases; nucleotides outside the gene matches: 11. DNA of the CDR3: TGTGCCTGGGGTACCGGGACTAGCTCGTCTGAGCAGTTCTTC. This encodes CAWGTGTSSSEQFF.

The V gene is TRBV28, the J gene TRBJ1-2, with TRBD1 identical over 7 bases. The CDR3 loop spans 13 amino acids. Germline V gene lookup returns CDR1 MDHEN and CDR2 SYDVKM. The V and J ends lost 6 bases and 3 bases, in that order; junction bases with no gene match: 4. The CDR3 sequence: CASSPGQYYGYTF. Here the CDR3 DNA reads TGTGCCAGCAGCCCGGGACAGTACTATGGCTACACCTTC.

V and J are TRBV7-2 and TRBJ1-1; D is uncertain. The ends were cut back, 0 bases at V and 4 bases at J, with 12 bases in the middle. Germline CDR1 and CDR2: SGHTA and FQGNSA. CDR3 size: 15 residues. CDR3 in DNA: TGTGCCAGCAGCTTAGCGCGAGGTGCGTCCACTGAAGCTTTCTTT. It translates to CASSLARGASTEAFF.

The chain links TRBV11-2 to TRBJ1-1; D gene unclear. The CDR3 contains 13 residues. Germline V CDR1 and CDR2: SGHAT, FQNNGV. V was trimmed by 5 bases and J by 6 bases, leaving 13 bases between them. The CDR3 reads CASSPSPLSEAFF. In nucleotides, the CDR3 is TGTGCCAGCAGCCCCAGTCCTTTGTCTGAAGCTTTCTTT.

The chain couples TRBV7-3 to TRBJ2-1; tentative D call: TRBD2 (6 bases). The CDR3 consists of 18 residues. Germline CDR1 reads SGHTA; CDR2 reads FQGTGA. Trimming stripped 2 bases from V and 4 bases from J, with 21 bases between. CDR3 residues: CASSLLGGVAEKYNEQFF. The CDR3 DNA follows: TGTGCCAGCAGCTTATTAGGTGGAGTAGCGGAAAAATACAATGAGCAGTTCTTC.

The V and J genes are TRBV30 and TRBJ2-5; D remains ambiguous. The germline V gene has CDR1 GTSNPN and CDR2 SVGIG (reference sequence). V lost 3 bases to trimming and J lost 5 bases, with 19 bases between them. The CDR3 consists of 15 residues. In DNA, the CDR3 is TGTGCCTGGAGGGCCGGGTCCTCCTTCCGGGAGACCCAGTACTTC. It specifies CAWRAGSSFRETQYF.

The chain combines TRBV7-8 with TRBJ1-2; TRBD1 matches 11 bases. The CDR3 spans 14 residues. V lost 5 bases and J lost 6; bases outside the gene matches: 5. The germline V gene has CDR1 SGHVS and CDR2 FQNEAQ. The CDR3 bases are TGTGCCAGCAGCACATCGGGACAGGGGGATGGCTACACCTTC. Protein: CASSTSGQGDGYTF. Together with reference TRBV7-8 and TRBJ1-2, the CDR3 gives the full variable domain: GAGVSQSPRYKVAKRGQDVALRCDPISGHVSLFWYQQALGQGPEFLTYFQNEAQLDKSGLPSDRFFAERPEGSVSTLKIQRTQQEDSAVYLCASSTSGQGDGYTFGSGTRLTVV.

The rearrangement joins TRBV18 to TRBJ1-2; 8 bases are a match to TRBD1. The germline CDR1 and CDR2 sequences are KGHSH and LQKENI. Trimming took 3 bases from V and 4 from J; bases not matched to a gene: 4. The CDR3 sequence is 14 residues long. CDR3: CASSPDRAFYGYTF. The CDR3 DNA follows: TGTGCCAGCTCACCGGACAGGGCATTCTATGGCTACACCTTC.

The chain links TRBV5-1 to TRBJ1-2; no definite D call. There are 14 residues in the CDR3. The germline V gene encodes CDR1 SGHRS and CDR2 YFSETQ. V lost 4 bases and J 3 bases, leaving 13 bases between the germline ends. CDR3 in amino acids: CASSAEDGYYGYTF. CDR3 in DNA: TGCGCCAGCAGCGCGGAGGACGGCTACTATGGCTACACCTTC.

The chain recombines TRBV25-1 with TRBJ2-5; 10 positions match TRBD1. This CDR3 comprises 16 residues. CDR1 and CDR2 from the germline V gene are MGHDK and SYGVNS. V shed 8 bases and J 5 bases; nucleotides not matched to a gene: 14. The CDR3 is CASESTLGTGAETQYF. For the CDR3, the DNA is TGTGCCAGCGAATCTACCCTCGGGACAGGGGCCGAGACCCAGTACTTC.

The rearrangement links TRBV6-6 to TRBJ2-2; 9 bases agree with TRBD2. Germline CDR1 reads MNHNY; CDR2 reads SVGAGI (reference sequence). With V trimmed by 1 base and J by 5 bases, 5 bases remained unmatched. This CDR3 has 16 amino acids. This CDR3 reads CASSYLLAGNTGELFF. CDR3 coding DNA: TGTGCCAGCAGTTACTTGCTAGCGGGAAATACCGGGGAGCTGTTTTTT.